Listed here are 11 T cell receptor beta chains from one sample, sequenced in a study of T cell responses to AZD1222 COVID-19 vaccine. Assay: immunoSEQ multiplex PCR; the TCRdb copy retains only in-frame clones and omits some. The table includes about 130,000 clones, around 90% detected once. The material sequenced was peripheral blood, taken on day 0 of AZD1222 vaccination. Receptor source: an adult in good health.

The CDR3 sequence: CASTPLQGAHTEAFF. In DNA form, the CDR3 reads TGTGCCAGTACTCCCCTCCAGGGGGCCCACACTGAAGCTTTCTTT. The rearrangement uses TRBV19 and TRBJ1-1, with 8 bases lining up with TRBD1. The CDR3 covers 15 residues. V gave up 7 bases and J gave up 3 bases; unmatched junction bases: 10. CDR1 and CDR2 (germline): LNHDA, SQIVND (reference sequence).

A note on this clone: Other DNA sequences in this specimen translate into the identical CDR3. V is TRBV7-9 and J is TRBJ2-3; perhaps TRBD2 as D (5 bases). The germline gives CDR1 SEHNR, CDR2 FQNEAQ (reference sequence). The CDR3 has 13 residues. V was pared by 3 bases and J by 1 base, with 5 bases between. Written as DNA, the CDR3 is TGTGCCAGCAGCTTCGGGGGCACAGATACGCAGTATTTT. The encoded protein is CASSFGGTDTQYF.

J is TRBJ2-7 and V is TRBV30, with D possibly called TRBD1 or TRBD2 (7 bases each). Germline V CDR1 and CDR2: GTSNPN, SVGIG (reference sequence). The CDR3 runs 14 residues. Trimming cost V 4 bases and J 3 bases, with 16 bases left between them. The CDR3 DNA reads as TGTGCCTGGACCCCGGGGGGACAGCGCTACGAGCAGTACTTC. Its translation: CAWTPGGQRYEQYF.

A few counts support this clone. V and J are TRBV28 and TRBJ2-3; perhaps TRBD1 as D (5 bases). Trimming took off 6 bases at V and 5 bases at J, with 12 bases between the two ends. The CDR3 is made up of 13 amino acids. In germline, CDR1 is MDHEN, CDR2 SYDVKM. Written as DNA, the CDR3 is TGTGCCAGCAGCCTTTTGCAGGGAGATACGCAGTATTTT. This encodes CASSLLQGDTQYF.

This chain links TRBV3-1 (or the pseudogene TRBV3-2) with TRBJ1-6; 9 positions agree with TRBD1. Germline assignment: CDR1 LGHDT and CDR2 YNNKEL (reference sequence). The trim removed 4 bases at V and 4 bases at J, leaving 5 bases unmatched. The CDR3 spans 16 residues. CDR3 amino acids: CASSPRGQGYNSPLHF. The CDR3 DNA reads as TGTGCCAGCAGCCCCCGCGGACAGGGGTATAATTCACCCCTCCACTTT.

The chain joins TRBV24-1 to TRBJ2-5; D may be TRBD2 (5 bases). The CDR3 length is 13 residues. Per germline, CDR1 KGHDR and CDR2 SFDVKD. Trimming removed 2 bases from V and 4 bases from J, with 7 bases in between. This CDR3 reads CATSDWRTETQYF. CDR3 bases: TGTGCCACCAGTGATTGGAGGACAGAGACCCAGTACTTC.

This chain connects TRBV14 to TRBJ2-7; 9 nucleotides agree with TRBD1. This CDR3 spans 13 amino acids. Germline trimming cut 4 bases from V and 4 bases from J; bases unmatched to any gene: 2. The germline V gene has CDR1 SGHDN and CDR2 FVKESK. CDR3 sequence (DNA): TGTGCCAGCAGCCCCGGGACAGGGTACGAGCAGTACTTC. This encodes CASSPGTGYEQYF.

This rearrangement joins TRBV30 to TRBJ1-6, with D possibly being TRBD1 (5 bases). V was cut by 5 bases and J by 7 bases, with 12 bases left in between. The CDR3 has 13 residues. The germline V gene encodes CDR1 GTSNPN and CDR2 SVGIG (reference sequence). CDR3 residues: CAWETESNSPLHF. The DNA of the CDR3 is TGTGCCTGGGAGACAGAATCCAATTCACCCCTCCACTTT.

The chain recombines TRBV4-2 with TRBJ2-3; 15 bases line up with TRBD2. Unmatched junction bases numbered 4, after V lost 4 bases and J lost 2 bases. CDR1 is LGHNA and CDR2 is YNFKEQ in the germline V gene. There are 17 residues in the CDR3. This CDR3 is CASSLGLAGGNTDTQYF. The CDR3 DNA reads TGTGCCAGCAGCCTCGGACTAGCGGGGGGGAACACAGATACGCAGTATTTT.

The genes are TRBV3-1 (or the pseudogene TRBV3-2) and TRBJ1-2; TRBD1 matches at 8 bases. Germline V gene lookup returns CDR1 LGHDT and CDR2 YNNKEL (reference sequence). CDR3 length equals 20 residues. V gave up 0 bases and J gave up 1 base; unmatched junction bases: 16. The CDR3 protein is CASSQDLFPGGPSLNYGYTF. The CDR3 DNA reads TGTGCCAGCAGCCAAGATCTTTTTCCAGGGGGCCCTTCTCTTAACTATGGCTACACCTTC.

This clone was seen only a few times. The chain couples TRBV28 to TRBJ1-6, with TRBD1 matching over 7 bases. Germline CDR1 and CDR2: MDHEN and SYDVKM. The trim removed 3 bases at V and 1 base at J, leaving 3 bases unmatched. The CDR3 contains 16 residues. The CDR3 nucleotides are TGTGCCAGCAGTTTCTCCAGGGGGTCCTATAATTCACCCCTCCACTTT. This codes for CASSFSRGSYNSPLHF.